The following is a T cell receptor beta chain sequence with its context. The antigen is undetermined. Only in-frame clones appear in the TCRdb table, and some are missing; sequencing was by immunoSEQ multiplex PCR. Here the sample spans 600,000 to 750,000 clones, 80% to 95% being singletons. The record originates from a study of shared clonotypes between healthy human individuals. Study-level points and caveats: Generation of non-shared clonotypes was less probable than generation of clonotypes shared by all four donors. Few donors limited the genetic and exposure-history diversity represented. Researchers sampled only blood; tissue repertoires likely differ. Some naive CD4 clonotypes, 5% to 5.5%, turned up in common across a handful of donors.

Trimming left V 1 base short and J 2 bases short, with 9 bases between. Germline assignment: CDR1 MNHEY and CDR2 SMNVEV (reference sequence). CDR3 length: 14 amino acids. This TCR derives from a man younger than 30 in good health. Some clones in this sample may be carry-over from other donors' samples. Sequencing used memory CD8+ T cells from PBMCs. Subset in this sample: CD45RO+ cells pooled with CCR7-negative TemRA cells. The chain uses TRBV27 and TRBJ2-7; D unresolved. The CDR3 is CASSLFGKTYEQYF. In nucleotides, the CDR3 is TGTGCCAGCAGTTTATTTGGGAAAACCTACGAGCAGTACTTC.